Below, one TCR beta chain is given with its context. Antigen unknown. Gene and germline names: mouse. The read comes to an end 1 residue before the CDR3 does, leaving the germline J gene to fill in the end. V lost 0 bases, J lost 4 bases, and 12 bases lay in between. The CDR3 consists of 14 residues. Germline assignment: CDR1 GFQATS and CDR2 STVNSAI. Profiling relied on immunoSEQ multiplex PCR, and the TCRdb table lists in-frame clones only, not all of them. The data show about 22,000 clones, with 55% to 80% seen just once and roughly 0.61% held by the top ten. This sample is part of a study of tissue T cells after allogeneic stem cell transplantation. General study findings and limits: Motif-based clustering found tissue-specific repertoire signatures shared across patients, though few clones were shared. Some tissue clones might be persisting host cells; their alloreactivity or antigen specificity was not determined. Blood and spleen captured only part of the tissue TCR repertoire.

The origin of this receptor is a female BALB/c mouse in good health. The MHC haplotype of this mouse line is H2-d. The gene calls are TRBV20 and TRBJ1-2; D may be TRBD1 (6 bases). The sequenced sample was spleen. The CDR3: CGARDRGGGSDYTF. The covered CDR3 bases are TGTGGTGCTAGGGATCGGGGGGGCGGCTCCGACTACACC.